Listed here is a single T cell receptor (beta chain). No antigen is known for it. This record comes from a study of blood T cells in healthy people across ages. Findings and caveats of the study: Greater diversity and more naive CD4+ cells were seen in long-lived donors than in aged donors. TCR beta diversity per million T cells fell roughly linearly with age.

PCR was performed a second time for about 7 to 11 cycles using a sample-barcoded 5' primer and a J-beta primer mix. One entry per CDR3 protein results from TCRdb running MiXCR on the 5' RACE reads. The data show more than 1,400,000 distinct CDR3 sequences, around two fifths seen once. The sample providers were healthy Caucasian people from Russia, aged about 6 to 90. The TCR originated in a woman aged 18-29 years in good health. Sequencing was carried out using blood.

CDR3 bases: TGCAGCGTTCGGGACAGGGCGGCTTCTAATGAAAAACTGTTTTTT. Protein product: CSVRDRAASNEKLFF. The chain has TRBV29-1 and TRBJ1-4, with 9 bases that match TRBD1. The V and J ends lost 5 bases and 3 bases, in that order; junction bases with no gene match: 7. Germline V gives CDR1 SQVTM, CDR2 ANQGSEA. The CDR3 has 15 amino acids.